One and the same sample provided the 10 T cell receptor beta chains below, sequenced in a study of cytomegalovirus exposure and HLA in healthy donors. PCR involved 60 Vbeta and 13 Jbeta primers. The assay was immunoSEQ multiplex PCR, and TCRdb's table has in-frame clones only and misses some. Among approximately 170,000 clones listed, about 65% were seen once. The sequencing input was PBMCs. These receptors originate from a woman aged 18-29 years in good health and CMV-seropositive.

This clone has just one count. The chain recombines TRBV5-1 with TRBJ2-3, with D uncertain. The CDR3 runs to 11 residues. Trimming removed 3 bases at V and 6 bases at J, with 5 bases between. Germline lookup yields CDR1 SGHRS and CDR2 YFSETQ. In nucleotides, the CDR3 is TGCGCCAGCAGCTCGTCGGATACGCAGTATTTT. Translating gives CASSSSDTQYF.

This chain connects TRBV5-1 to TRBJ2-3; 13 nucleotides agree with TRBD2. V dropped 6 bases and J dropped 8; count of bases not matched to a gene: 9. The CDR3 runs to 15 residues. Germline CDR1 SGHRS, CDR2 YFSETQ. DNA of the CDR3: TGCGCCAGCACCAGACTAGCGGGAGGAGCTGGTACGCAGTATTTT. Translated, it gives CASTRLAGGAGTQYF.

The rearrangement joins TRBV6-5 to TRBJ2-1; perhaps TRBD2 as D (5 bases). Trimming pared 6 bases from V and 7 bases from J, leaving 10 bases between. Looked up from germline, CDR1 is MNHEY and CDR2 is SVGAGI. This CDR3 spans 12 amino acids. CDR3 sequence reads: CASRSGVNEQFF. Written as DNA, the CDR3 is TGTGCCAGCAGGTCCGGGGTTAATGAGCAGTTCTTC.

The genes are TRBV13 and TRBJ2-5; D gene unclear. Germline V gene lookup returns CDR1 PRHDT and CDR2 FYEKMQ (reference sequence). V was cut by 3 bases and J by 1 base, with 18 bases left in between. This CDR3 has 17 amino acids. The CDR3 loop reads CASSFASSTDPQETQYF. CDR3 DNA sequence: TGTGCCAGCAGCTTTGCCTCTTCGACTGACCCCCAAGAGACCCAGTACTTC.

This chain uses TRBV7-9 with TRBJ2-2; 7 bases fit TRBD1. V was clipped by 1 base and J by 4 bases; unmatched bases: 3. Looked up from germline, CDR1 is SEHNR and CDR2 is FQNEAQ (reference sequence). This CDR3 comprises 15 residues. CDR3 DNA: TGTGCCAGCAGCTTAGAGGGGGCGAGCACCGGGGAGCTGTTTTTT. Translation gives CASSLEGASTGELFF. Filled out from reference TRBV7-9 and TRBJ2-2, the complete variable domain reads DTGVSQNPRHKITKRGQNVTFRCDPISEHNRLYWYRQTLGQGPEFLTYFQNEAQLEKSRLLSDRFSAERPKGSFSTLEIQRTEQGDSAMYLCASSLEGASTGELFFGEGSRLTVL.

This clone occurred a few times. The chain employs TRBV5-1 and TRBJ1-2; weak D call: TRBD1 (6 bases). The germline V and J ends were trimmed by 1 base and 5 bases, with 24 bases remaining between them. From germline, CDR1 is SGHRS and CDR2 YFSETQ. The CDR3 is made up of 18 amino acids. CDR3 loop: CASSLSQIYSEGGYGYTF. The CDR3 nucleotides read TGCGCCAGCAGCTTGTCCCAGATATACAGCGAAGGGGGATATGGCTACACCTTC.

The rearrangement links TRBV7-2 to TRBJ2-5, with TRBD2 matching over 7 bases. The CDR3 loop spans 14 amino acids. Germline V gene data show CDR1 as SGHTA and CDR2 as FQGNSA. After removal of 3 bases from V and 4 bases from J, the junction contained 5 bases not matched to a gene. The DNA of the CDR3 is TGTGCCAGCAGCTTGGCCCGCGGGGGAGAGACCCAGTACTTC. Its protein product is CASSLARGGETQYF.

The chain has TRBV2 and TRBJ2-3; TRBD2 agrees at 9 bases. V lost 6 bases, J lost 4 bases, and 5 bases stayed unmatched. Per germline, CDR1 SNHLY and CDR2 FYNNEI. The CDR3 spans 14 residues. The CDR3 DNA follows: TGTGCCAGCAGAGCCGGGACTAGCCCAGATACGCAGTATTTT. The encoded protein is CASRAGTSPDTQYF. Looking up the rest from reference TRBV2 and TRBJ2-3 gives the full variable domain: EPEVTQTPSHQVTQMGQEVILRCVPISNHLYFYWYRQILGQKVEFLVSFYNNEISEKSEIFDDQFSVERPDGSNFTLKIRSTKLEDSAMYFCASRAGTSPDTQYFGPGTRLTVL.

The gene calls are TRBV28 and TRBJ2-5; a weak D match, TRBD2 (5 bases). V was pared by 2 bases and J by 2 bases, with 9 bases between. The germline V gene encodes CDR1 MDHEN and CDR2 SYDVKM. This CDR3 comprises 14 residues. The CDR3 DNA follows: TGTGCCAGCAGTTTAGGGAGTTATCAAGAGACCCAGTACTTC. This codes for CASSLGSYQETQYF.

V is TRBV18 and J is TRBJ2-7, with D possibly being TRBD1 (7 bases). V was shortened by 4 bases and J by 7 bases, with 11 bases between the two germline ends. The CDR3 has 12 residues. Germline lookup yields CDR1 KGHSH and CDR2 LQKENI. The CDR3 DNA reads TGTGCCAGCTCACGGGACAGCGGGGAGCAGTACTTC. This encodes CASSRDSGEQYF.